This is a list of T cell receptor beta chains from one sample in a study of CD8 T cells in ankylosing spondylitis. TCRdb passed the 5' RACE reads through MiXCR, listing each CDR3 protein once. The data show under 550,000 distinct CDR3 sequences, 20% to 30% seen once. Sequences were obtained from blood, either unsorted or a sorted T cell fraction (not recorded which). These receptors were collected from a male donor with ankylosing spondylitis. CDR3s include the opening cysteine and the closing phenylalanine or tryptophan.

TRBJ2-1 | TRBV5-5 | CASSIRVNVNEQFF
TRBJ2-5 | TRBV6-6 | CASSDTGRETQYF
TRBJ2-1 | TRBV10-3 | CAISEPSGSNEQFF
TRBJ2-5 | TRBV30 | CAWSVLSISEETQYF
TRBJ2-3 | TRBV5-1 | CASSLGQATVDTQYF
TRBJ1-3 | TRBV2 | CASSRTGGNTIYF
TRBJ2-1 | TRBV7-2 | CASSWEVGTSSYNEQFF
TRBJ2-1 | TRBV13 | CASSGGGLAGHNEQFF
TRBJ1-6 | TRBV15 | CATSRDPGNSPLHF
TRBJ2-2 | TRBV3-1 | CASSYGHPDTGELFF
TRBJ2-3 | TRBV3-1 | CASSLLPREYSGGTDTQYF
TRBJ2-1 | TRBV5-1 | CASSLATDNEQFF
TRBJ1-1 | TRBV12-3/TRBV12-4 | CASSFIDRGHTEAFF
TRBJ2-1 | TRBV6-1 | CASSEGQGVNEQFF
TRBJ2-1 | TRBV20-1 | CSARSRQGRISYNEQFF
TRBJ2-5 | TRBV18 | CASTGTLYQETQYF
TRBJ2-7 | TRBV5-1 | CASSLKGTPYEQYF
TRBJ2-3 | TRBV6-1 | CASRPQGNQDTQYF
TRBJ2-5 | TRBV19 | CASRPGGTETQYF
TRBJ2-1 | TRBV7-9 | CASSERSTSGPDNEQFF
TRBJ2-1 | TRBV4-1 | CASSRAGLVYSYNEQFF
TRBJ2-1 | TRBV5-1 | CASSGGSGGLYNEQFF
TRBJ2-7 | TRBV27 | CASIGPPSYEQYF
TRBJ1-2 | TRBV14 | CASSQDVGPSITF
TRBJ2-1 | TRBV5-1 | CASSPISGTYNEQFF
TRBJ2-5 | TRBV20-1 | CSARAPRLAGGETQYF
TRBJ1-3 | TRBV2 | CAGGTGAGNTIYF
TRBJ1-2 | TRBV30 | CAWTPGWGYGYTF
TRBJ2-2 | TRBV7-2 | CASQREFHTGELFF
TRBJ2-1 | TRBV7-9 | CASLSRLAGNSYNEQFF
TRBJ1-1 | TRBV4-2 | CASSQPQGLNTEAFF
TRBJ2-2 | TRBV4-1 | CASSQEVGQSTGELFF
TRBJ1-5 | TRBV6-1 | CASSEGNHQPQHF
TRBJ2-2 | TRBV12-5 | CASGLFGLAGNTGELFF
TRBJ2-2 | TRBV19 | CASSPGLAAQELFF
TRBJ2-7 | TRBV7-9 | CASSQTAGEQYF
TRBJ2-2 | TRBV11-2 | CASSLEVFGSSNTGELFF
TRBJ2-3 | TRBV7-2 | CASSPLTGKSTDTQYF
TRBJ2-1 | TRBV7-2 | CASSLAVGEQFF
TRBJ2-7 | TRBV11-2 | CASSLTLAGTLREQYF
TRBJ2-6 | TRBV7-2 | CASSSTNDRVRANVLTF
TRBJ1-4 | TRBV5-1 | CASSLGTGHEKLFF
TRBJ2-3 | TRBV5-1 | CASSGRLAGAFTDTQYF
TRBJ2-7 | TRBV12-3/TRBV12-4 | CASSRSGRMTYEQYF
TRBJ1-2 | TRBV29-1 | CSVGQGGDGYTF
TRBJ2-7 | TRBV20-1 | CSARGGTAYLGGAYEQYF
TRBJ1-5 | TRBV3-1 | CASSRTEDNQPQHF
TRBJ1-1 | TRBV15 | CATSRGGRTEAFF
TRBJ2-1 | TRBV20-1 | CSVRDRTSGSYNEQFF
TRBJ2-5 | TRBV7-2 | CASSSTETQYF